The 25 T cell receptor beta chains listed next were all sequenced from one sample in a study of blood T cell repertoires in COVID-19. Repertoires were generated with immunoSEQ multiplex PCR, while TCRdb's copy carries only in-frame clones and drops some. In the table there are approximately 75,000 clones, around 74% of which are singletons. Sequenced: peripheral blood. These receptors all stem from a human donor with acute or convalescent COVID-19. The donor label of this sample is uncertain.

With respect to this clone: The same CDR3 can be traced to other DNA sequences in this sample. The chain carries TRBV28 and TRBJ1-5; no clear D. The CDR3 covers 12 residues. Germline CDR1 and CDR2: MDHEN and SYDVKM. Trimming took 4 bases from V and 7 from J, leaving 8 bases between them. CDR3 nucleotides: TGTGCCAGCAGTTCGGGTAACCAGCCCCAGCATTTT. Its translation: CASSSGNQPQHF. The entire variable domain, with the rest obtained from reference TRBV28 and TRBJ1-5, is as follows: DVKVTQSSRYLVKRTGEKVFLECVQDMDHENMFWYRQDPGLGLRLIYFSYDVKMKEKGDIPEGYSVSREKKERFSLILESASTNQTSMYLCASSSGNQPQHFGDGTRLSIL.

The chain has TRBV4-3 and TRBJ1-5; D call uncertain. The V and J ends lost 3 bases and 4 bases respectively, with 7 bases between them. The CDR3 is made up of 13 amino acids. CDR1 and CDR2 (germline): LGHNA, YSLEER. The CDR3 reads CASSQSGNQPQHF. The CDR3, as DNA: TGCGCCAGCAGCCAGAGCGGTAATCAGCCCCAGCATTTT.

The chain recombines TRBV7-2 with TRBJ2-3, with 10 bases matching TRBD2. The ends lost 0 bases at V and 4 bases at J; junction bases unmatched: 7. CDR3 length: 17 residues. The germline V gene has CDR1 SGHTA and CDR2 FQGNSA. The CDR3 spells CASSLAPSGSRADTQYF. CDR3 nucleotide sequence: TGTGCCAGCAGCTTAGCCCCTAGCGGGAGTAGGGCAGATACGCAGTATTTT. Together with reference TRBV7-2 and TRBJ2-3, the CDR3 gives the full variable domain: GAGVSQSPSNKVTEKGKDVELRCDPISGHTALYWYRQSLGQGLEFLIYFQGNSAPDKSGLPSDRFSAERTGGSVSTLTIQRTQQEDSAVYLCASSLAPSGSRADTQYFGPGTRLTVL.

There are a few counts of this clone. Here the CDR3 reads CASSLGHSFNSPLHF. The CDR3 coding sequence is TGCGCCAGCAGCTTGGGGCACAGTTTTAATTCACCCCTCCACTTT. The rearrangement uses TRBV5-1 and TRBJ1-6; D remains unclear. Trimming removed 0 bases from V and 6 bases from J, with 10 bases in between. Germline lookup yields CDR1 SGHRS and CDR2 YFSETQ. The CDR3 contains 15 residues.

As regards this clone: Within the sample, other DNA sequences also encode this same CDR3. The V call is TRBV28, the J call TRBJ2-2; tentative D call: TRBD2 (6 bases). Germline V gene sequence: CDR1 MDHEN, CDR2 SYDVKM. Trimming removed 7 bases at V and 4 bases at J, with 7 bases between. This CDR3 is built from 12 residues. The CDR3 nucleotides are TGTGCCAGCACGCGGGGCACCGGGGAGCTGTTTTTT. Its protein is CASTRGTGELFF.

The CDR3 region has the DNA TGTGCCAGCAGCCAAGCTAGGGTCAGGGGGGCAACTAATGAAAAACTGTTTTTT. Protein sequence: CASSQARVRGATNEKLFF. The chain has TRBV3-1 (or the pseudogene TRBV3-2) and TRBJ1-4; 7 nucleotides agree with TRBD1. Losses at the gene ends were 1 base for V and 0 bases for J; bases not matched to a gene: 8. This CDR3 region has 18 residues. CDR1 is LGHDT and CDR2 is YNNKEL in the germline V gene (reference sequence).

This clone has only a few counts. The chain recombines TRBV5-1 with TRBJ1-2; 10 bases match TRBD1. The CDR3 is 15 residues long. Trimming removed 0 bases from V and 5 bases from J; junction bases left unmatched: 4. Germline CDR1 SGHRS, CDR2 YFSETQ. The CDR3 nucleotides are TGCGCCAGCAGCTTGGGAGGGACAGGGGATTATGGCTACACCTTC. It encodes CASSLGGTGDYGYTF. The entire variable domain, with the rest obtained from reference TRBV5-1 and TRBJ1-2, is as follows: KAGVTQTPRYLIKTRGQQVTLSCSPISGHRSVSWYQQTPGQGLQFLFEYFSETQRNKGNFPGRFSGRQFSNSRSEMNVSTLELGDSALYLCASSLGGTGDYGYTFGSGTRLTVV.

V usage is TRBV6-2 or TRBV6-3 and J usage is TRBJ1-6; 7 positions agree with TRBD1. The germline gives CDR1 MNHEY, CDR2 SVGEGT. V shed 4 bases and J 7 bases; nucleotides not matched to a gene: 4. There are 14 residues in the CDR3. The CDR3: CASSFPGQNSPLHF. The DNA for the CDR3 is TGTGCCAGCAGTTTTCCGGGACAGAATTCACCCCTCCACTTT.

The chain uses TRBV9 and TRBJ2-4, with D perhaps matching TRBD2 (6 bases). Germline CDR1 reads SGDLS; CDR2 reads YYNGEE. Trimming pared 3 bases from V and 6 bases from J, leaving 10 bases between. CDR3 length: 13 residues. The CDR3 reads CASSAQRANIQYF. For the CDR3, the DNA is TGTGCCAGCAGCGCCCAGCGGGCAAACATTCAGTACTTC. Based on the CDR3 plus reference TRBV9 and TRBJ2-4, the full variable domain is DSGVTQTPKHLITATGQRVTLRCSPRSGDLSVYWYQQSLDQGLQFLIQYYNGEERAKGNILERFSAQQFPDLHSELNLSSLELGDSALYFCASSAQRANIQYFGAGTRLSVL.

This clone occurred a few times. The genes are TRBV11-2 and TRBJ2-3; maybe TRBD2 (5 bases). Trimming took 1 base from V and 2 from J, leaving 16 bases between them. CDR1 and CDR2 from the germline V gene are SGHAT and FQNNGV. There are 17 residues in the CDR3. CDR3: CASSLGRAWEPTDTQYF. CDR3 DNA: TGTGCCAGCAGCTTAGGACGCGCATGGGAGCCCACAGATACGCAGTATTTT. Supplemented by reference TRBV11-2 and TRBJ2-3, the full variable domain reads EAGVAQSPRYKIIEKRQSVAFWCNPISGHATLYWYQQILGQGPKLLIQFQNNGVVDDSQLPKDRFSAERLKGVDSTLKIQPAKLEDSAVYLCASSLGRAWEPTDTQYFGPGTRLTVL.

The V call is TRBV5-6, the J call TRBJ1-1; 7 bases are shared with TRBD1. V dropped 0 bases and J dropped 8; count of bases not matched to a gene: 4. CDR1 and CDR2 from the germline V gene are SGHDT and YYEEEE. The CDR3 consists of 13 residues. In nucleotides, the CDR3 is TGTGCCAGCAGCTTGGCCGGACAGGACGAAGCTTTCTTT. This gives the protein CASSLAGQDEAFF.

This chain connects TRBV28 to TRBJ1-4, with D hard to call. CDR1 and CDR2 (germline): MDHEN, SYDVKM. V was cut by 3 bases and J by 4 bases, with 9 bases left in between. The CDR3 loop spans 14 amino acids. CDR3 bases: TGTGCCAGCAGTTTGACTGAATTTAATGAAAAACTGTTTTTT. Its protein product is CASSLTEFNEKLFF.

The CDR3 nucleotides are TGTGCCAGCAGCCAGGACGGGGGGCCCTTCTTT. It encodes CASSQDGGPFF. The J gene is TRBJ1-1, the V gene TRBV7-8, with D perhaps TRBD1 (6 bases). V was shortened by 5 bases and J by 14 bases, with 15 bases between the two germline ends. Germline CDR1 and CDR2: SGHVS and FQNEAQ. This CDR3 spans 11 amino acids.

The table lists this clone with a few counts. The V gene is TRBV6-5, the J gene TRBJ1-6; TRBD1 matches at 7 bases. The CDR3 length is 16 residues. The ends lost 1 base at V and 3 bases at J; junction bases unmatched: 3. Germline V lookup: CDR1 MNHEY, CDR2 SVGAGI. In DNA, the CDR3 is TGTGCCAGCAGTTACTTGGCAGGGGGCTATAATTCACCCCTCCACTTT. It yields the protein CASSYLAGGYNSPLHF.

This clone has a handful of counts. This chain links TRBV11-2 with TRBJ1-6, with a weak D call TRBD1 (5 bases). V shed 7 bases and J shed 4 bases, with 14 bases lying between them. The CDR3 loop spans 15 amino acids. Germline CDR1 SGHAT, CDR2 FQNNGV. Here the CDR3 reads CASTHGRAYNSPLHF. CDR3 DNA sequence: TGTGCCAGCACCCACGGCAGGGCATATAATTCACCCCTCCACTTT.

The chain is built from TRBV15 and TRBJ2-1, with a weak D call TRBD2 (5 bases). This CDR3 contains 16 residues. Between the trimmed V and J ends, which lost 0 bases and 6 bases, there was a span of 15 bases. The germline V gene has CDR1 LNHNV and CDR2 YYDKDF (reference sequence). The CDR3 region is CATSRDRRGHLNEQFF. CDR3 DNA sequence: TGTGCCACCAGCAGAGATCGACGGGGTCACCTCAATGAGCAGTTCTTC. Full variable domain (rest looked up from reference TRBV15 and TRBJ2-1): DAMVIQNPRYQVTQFGKPVTLSCSQTLNHNVMYWYQQKSSQAPKLLFHYYDKDFNNEADTPDNFQSRRPNTSFCFLDIRSPGLGDTAMYLCATSRDRRGHLNEQFFGPGTRLTVL.

CDR3 in DNA: TGTGCCAGCAGCCTGGGACTAGCGGCCACCGGGGAGCTGTTTTTT. Translated, it gives CASSLGLAATGELFF. The chain links TRBV5-6 to TRBJ2-2; TRBD2 matches 11 bases. The trim removed 4 bases at V and 4 bases at J, leaving 3 bases unmatched. The CDR3 spans 15 residues. Germline CDR1 and CDR2: SGHDT and YYEEEE.

The chain employs TRBV5-6 and TRBJ1-1, with 10 bases that match TRBD1. Germline V gives CDR1 SGHDT, CDR2 YYEEEE. CDR3 length equals 15 residues. V dropped 5 bases and J dropped 1; count of bases not matched to a gene: 5. The CDR3 DNA reads TGTGCCAGCAGACCGCGGACAGGGGGGAACACTGAAGCTTTCTTT. Its translation: CASRPRTGGNTEAFF.

The chain carries TRBV6-6 and TRBJ1-2; 9 bases align to TRBD1. The trim removed 10 bases at V and 4 bases at J, leaving 10 bases unmatched. Germline V gives CDR1 MNHNY, CDR2 SVGAGI (reference sequence). This CDR3 is 14 amino acids long. CDR3 nucleotides: TGTGCCACCGTCCCGGGACAGGGAGGCTATGGCTACACCTTC. It encodes CATVPGQGGYGYTF.

J is TRBJ1-4 and V is TRBV4-1, with D uncertain. In germline, CDR1 is MGHRA, CDR2 YSYEKL. V lost 1 base to trimming and J lost 8 bases, with 8 bases between them. CDR3 size: 13 residues. The CDR3 coding sequence is TGCGCCAGCAGCCAAGTGATAAGCGAAAAACTGTTTTTT. It translates to CASSQVISEKLFF.

In this sample, this clone turned up once. The chain links TRBV5-4 to TRBJ2-2; D is uncertain. There are 14 residues in the CDR3. Germline values: CDR1 SGHNT, CDR2 YYREEE (reference sequence). The V end was cut by 4 bases, the J end by 3 bases, with 10 bases between. The DNA of the CDR3 is TGTGCCAGCAGCAAGGCCGCGGACACCGGGGAGCTGTTTTTT. Its translation: CASSKAADTGELFF.

This chain connects TRBV2 to TRBJ2-1; 11 bases agree with TRBD2. Per germline, CDR1 SNHLY and CDR2 FYNNEI. Unmatched junction bases numbered 8, after V lost 7 bases and J lost 6 bases. The CDR3 is 15 residues long. The CDR3 DNA follows: TGTGCCAGCATCAAAACGGGGACTAGCGGCAATGAGCAGTTCTTC. This codes for CASIKTGTSGNEQFF. Together with reference TRBV2 and TRBJ2-1, the CDR3 gives the full variable domain: EPEVTQTPSHQVTQMGQEVILRCVPISNHLYFYWYRQILGQKVEFLVSFYNNEISEKSEIFDDQFSVERPDGSNFTLKIRSTKLEDSAMYFCASIKTGTSGNEQFFGPGTRLTVL.

This clone was detected ten times or more. The chain couples TRBV6-2 or TRBV6-3 to TRBJ1-1; TRBD1 might be the D (5 bases). The ends were cut back, 4 bases at V and 1 base at J, with 13 bases in the middle. Per the germline V gene, CDR1 is MNHEY and CDR2 is SVGEGT. The CDR3 is 15 residues long. Here the CDR3 DNA reads TGTGCCAGCAGTTCGAGGACACCCCAGAACACTGAAGCTTTCTTT. It specifies CASSSRTPQNTEAFF.

The rearrangement uses TRBV19 and TRBJ1-1; 11 bases align to TRBD1. There are 15 residues in the CDR3. Germline-derived CDR1 and CDR2 are LNHDA and SQIVND (reference sequence). J lost 5 bases, V lost 4 bases, and 6 bases had no gene match. CDR3: CASSTGQGVGTEAFF. Written as DNA, the CDR3 is TGTGCCAGTAGTACGGGACAGGGGGTGGGAACTGAAGCTTTCTTT.

The chain couples TRBV6-5 to TRBJ1-5, with 11 nucleotides matching TRBD1. Trimming at V came to 0 bases and at J to 6 bases, leaving 4 bases not matched to a gene. The CDR3 spans 16 residues. Germline V lookup: CDR1 MNHEY, CDR2 SVGAGI. The CDR3 DNA follows: TGTGCCAGCAGTTACTCGGGACAGGGGGTGTTTCAGCCCCAGCATTTT. It specifies CASSYSGQGVFQPQHF.